The 26 T cell receptor beta chains in this list originate from one sample, sequenced in a study of Graves' ophthalmopathy and Graves' hyperthyroidism. Amplification targeted the TCR beta CDR3 regions, with RNA transcripts as the source material. First-round RT-PCR employed HTBI primers, with a second-round multiplex PCR after it. A single record per CDR3 protein comes from TCRdb applying MiXCR to the multiplex PCR reads. The table records about 210,000 distinct CDR3 sequences, roughly 29% of them present only once. Specimen: peripheral blood. These TCRs come from a middle-aged man with Graves' ophthalmopathy.

This clonotype appeared many times. V usage is TRBV29-1 and J usage is TRBJ2-5; 8 bases match TRBD1. Germline assignment: CDR1 SQVTM and CDR2 ANQGSEA. V lost 6 bases, J lost 5 bases, and 14 bases stayed unmatched. CDR3 size: 15 residues. The CDR3 protein is CSVTGRTGFTETQYF. CDR3 DNA sequence: TGCAGCGTCACAGGCAGGACAGGGTTTACGGAGACCCAGTACTTC.

This clonotype was found many times. J is TRBJ2-2 and V is TRBV7-2; 7 positions match TRBD2. The CDR3 loop spans 15 amino acids. V was pared by 3 bases and J by 0 bases, with 1 base of the junction left unmatched. The germline V gene encodes CDR1 SGHTA and CDR2 FQGNSA. CDR3 protein: CASSLLAANTGELFF. The CDR3 DNA sequence: TGTGCCAGCAGCTTGCTAGCGGCGAACACCGGGGAGCTGTTTTTT.

This clonotype was counted many times. The CDR3 nucleotides read TGTGCCAGCAGCTTTGGGTACGCGGGAGTCGGTGAGACCCAGTACTTC. It is translated as CASSFGYAGVGETQYF. The chain links TRBV7-9 to TRBJ2-5, with 7 bases identical to TRBD2. CDR3 length equals 16 residues. Germline values: CDR1 SEHNR, CDR2 FQNEAQ (reference sequence). V trimming: 3 bases; J trimming: 5 bases; junction bases outside the gene matches: 12.

This clonotype was seen at least ten times. The rearrangement links TRBV29-1 to TRBJ2-2; TRBD2 aligns across 12 bases. The CDR3 spans 13 residues. Germline loops: CDR1 SQVTM, CDR2 ANQGSEA. The J segment lost 5 bases and the V segment lost 6 bases, leaving 1 base of the junction unmatched. CDR3 sequence (DNA): TGCAGCGTAGGACTAGCGGGGACCGGGGAGCTGTTTTTT. Its protein product is CSVGLAGTGELFF.

Only a few counts were recorded for this clonotype. The chain has TRBV13 and TRBJ2-5; TRBD1 matches at 9 bases. The germline V gene has CDR1 PRHDT and CDR2 FYEKMQ (reference sequence). The CDR3 extends over 17 amino acids. J was trimmed by 1 base and V by 1 base; bases with no gene match: 7. The CDR3 here is CASSLARDRVFQETQYF. In nucleotides, the CDR3 is TGTGCCAGCAGCTTAGCCCGGGACAGGGTTTTCCAAGAGACCCAGTACTTC.

This clonotype appeared many times. This CDR3 reads CASSESAIRYGAMNTEAFF. CDR3 bases: TGTGCCAGCAGTGAATCCGCCATAAGATACGGAGCGATGAACACTGAAGCTTTCTTT. The rearrangement links TRBV25-1 to TRBJ1-1, with unresolved D. This CDR3 has 19 residues. With 1 base removed from V and 0 bases from J, the gap between germline ends came to 21 bases. Germline lookup yields CDR1 MGHDK and CDR2 SYGVNS.

The J gene is TRBJ1-1, the V gene TRBV12-3 or TRBV12-4; no clear D gene. The V gene lost 5 bases and the J gene lost 3 bases, with 13 bases spanning the gap. The CDR3 totals 14 residues. For the CDR3, the DNA is TGTGCCAGCAGTCCCCTCGCGGGATACACTGAAGCTTTCTTT. It specifies CASSPLAGYTEAFF.

This clonotype was counted at least ten times. The chain carries TRBV10-3 and TRBJ1-3; 7 bases map to TRBD1. Germline V gene lookup returns CDR1 ENHRY and CDR2 SYGVKD. J lost 0 bases, V lost 6 bases, and 5 bases had no gene match. The CDR3 runs 15 residues. DNA of the CDR3: TGTGCCATCAGCAATGGGACAGTCTCTGGAAACACCATATATTTT. Amino acids: CAISNGTVSGNTIYF.

This clonotype has a handful of counts. The rearrangement joins TRBV6-1 to TRBJ1-2; D uncertain. CDR3 length: 15 amino acids. V dropped 7 bases and J dropped 4 bases, with 19 bases sitting between them. The germline CDR1 and CDR2 sequences are MNHNS and SASEGT. CDR3 nucleotide sequence: TGTGCCAGCACGCCGGGCTCGGGTTCCACCTATGGCTACACCTTC. Its translation is CASTPGSGSTYGYTF.

This clonotype was recorded at least ten times. This rearrangement joins TRBV9 to TRBJ1-2, with TRBD1 as a possible D gene (6 bases). The CDR3 extends over 14 amino acids. Trimming cost V 0 bases and J 4 bases, with 10 bases left between them. The germline CDR1 and CDR2 sequences are SGDLS and YYNGEE. CDR3: CASSVGTVSYGYTF. As DNA, the CDR3 is TGTGCCAGCAGCGTAGGGACAGTTTCCTATGGCTACACCTTC.

There are many counts of this clonotype. The CDR3 nucleotides read TGTGCCAGCAGCTTATCGACTAGCGGGAGCACCGGGGAGCTGTTTTTT. It encodes CASSLSTSGSTGELFF. This chain links TRBV7-8 with TRBJ2-2, with 12 bases matching TRBD2. Trimming took 2 bases from V and 4 from J; bases not matched to a gene: 2. The CDR3 has 16 amino acids. The germline CDR1 and CDR2 sequences are SGHVS and FQNEAQ.

The sample holds one count of this clonotype. The J gene is TRBJ2-7, the V gene TRBV25-1; the D call may be TRBD1 or TRBD2 (9 bases each). Germline loops: CDR1 MGHDK, CDR2 SYGVNS. The CDR3 extends over 19 amino acids. The ends were cut back, 3 bases at V and 6 bases at J, with 30 bases in the middle. Here the CDR3 reads CASSEGGQGNLAGDREQYF. The CDR3, as DNA: TGTGCCAGCAGTGAGGGGGGACAGGGAAATTTAGCGGGAGATCGCGAGCAGTACTTC.

This clonotype was recorded at least ten times. CDR3 sequence: CASSVNPGPPYEQYF. CDR3 sequence (DNA): TGTGCCAGCAGCGTAAACCCCGGGCCTCCCTACGAGCAGTACTTC. The rearrangement uses TRBV7-2 and TRBJ2-7; D not certain. V was pared by 5 bases and J by 2 bases, with 16 bases between. CDR3 length: 15 amino acids. Germline-derived CDR1 and CDR2 are SGHTA and FQGNSA.

This clonotype was picked up many times. The CDR3: CASSVEGQENEQYF. The CDR3 DNA reads TGTGCCAGCAGCGTAGAAGGTCAGGAGAACGAGCAGTACTTC. The rearrangement uses TRBV9 and TRBJ2-7, with D unresolved. The CDR3 loop spans 14 amino acids. Germline lookup yields CDR1 SGDLS and CDR2 YYNGEE. The V end was cut by 0 bases, the J end by 5 bases, with 12 bases between.

This clonotype was recorded many times. J is TRBJ2-7 and V is TRBV7-6; the match to TRBD2 covers 9 bases. Per the germline V gene, CDR1 is SGHVS and CDR2 is FNYEAQ. J lost 8 bases, V lost 1 base, and 9 bases had no gene match. The CDR3 loop spans 15 amino acids. The DNA for the CDR3 is TGTGCCAGCAGCTTAGACTCACAGTCTAGCGGGAAGCAGTACTTC. This codes for CASSLDSQSSGKQYF.

This clonotype was counted at least ten times. This chain uses TRBV9 with TRBJ2-7; 10 nucleotides match TRBD2. This CDR3 has 14 residues. CDR1 is SGDLS, CDR2 YYNGEE, per germline. V was pared by 3 bases and J by 6 bases, with 6 bases of the junction left unmatched. The CDR3 here is CASSAGTSASEQYF. CDR3 DNA: TGTGCCAGCAGCGCTGGGACTAGCGCCTCCGAGCAGTACTTC.

V gene TRBV6-1 combines with J gene TRBJ1-3; TRBD1 might be the D (6 bases). The germline V gene encodes CDR1 MNHNS and CDR2 SASEGT. This CDR3 has 13 residues. V was pared by 9 bases and J by 2 bases, with 11 bases between. The CDR3 reads CASRTGTGNTIYF. CDR3 sequence (DNA): TGTGCCAGTCGTACAGGGACTGGAAACACCATATATTTT.

There are many counts of this clonotype. V gene TRBV2 combines with J gene TRBJ2-5, with a weak D call TRBD1 (6 bases). The CDR3 has 17 residues. Germline loops: CDR1 SNHLY, CDR2 FYNNEI. V lost 3 bases to trimming and J lost 2 bases, with 19 bases between them. In DNA, the CDR3 is TGTGCCAGCAGTGAGAAGAACAGGGAGAATTTACAAGAGACCCAGTACTTC. Protein sequence: CASSEKNRENLQETQYF.

In this sample, this clonotype turned up many times. The chain is built from TRBV13 and TRBJ1-1, with a tentative D call TRBD1 (5 bases). CDR1 PRHDT and CDR2 FYEKMQ come from the germline V gene (reference sequence). The ends were cut back, 3 bases at V and 3 bases at J, with 14 bases in the middle. This CDR3 has 15 amino acids. The CDR3 bases are TGTGCCAGCAGCTTGTGGGGGGAATGGGACACTGAAGCTTTCTTT. Residues: CASSLWGEWDTEAFF.

This clonotype was seen ten or more times. This chain joins TRBV10-3 and TRBJ2-2; 7 bases line up with TRBD1. V gave up 4 bases and J gave up 4 bases; unmatched junction bases: 6. CDR3 length: 15 residues. Germline CDR1 is ENHRY and CDR2 is SYGVKD. The CDR3 sequence is CAISGAGGFTGELFF. For the CDR3, the DNA is TGTGCCATCAGTGGGGCAGGGGGTTTCACCGGGGAGCTGTTTTTT.

This clonotype was detected once. The rearrangement joins TRBV4-2 to TRBJ1-1; D might be TRBD1 (6 bases). The CDR3 has 15 amino acids. CDR1 is LGHNA and CDR2 is YNFKEQ in the germline V gene. With 3 bases removed from V and 5 bases from J, the gap between germline ends came to 16 bases. The CDR3 DNA reads TGTGCCAGCAGCCAGGAGGGAGACACAGGGACTGAAGCTTTCTTT. Translated: CASSQEGDTGTEAFF.

Many counts were recorded for this clonotype. The chain links TRBV20-1 to TRBJ2-7; 8 bases agree with TRBD1. Trimming took 5 bases from V and 4 from J; bases not matched to a gene: 7. CDR1 is DFQATT, CDR2 SNEGSKA, per germline (reference sequence). This CDR3 has 13 amino acids. CDR3 sequence: CSAPGTGGYEQYF. The CDR3 region has the DNA TGCAGTGCTCCCGGGACAGGCGGGTACGAGCAGTACTTC.

This clonotype was picked up many times. V usage is TRBV29-1 and J usage is TRBJ1-1; no reliable D call. CDR1 SQVTM and CDR2 ANQGSEA come from the germline V gene. V lost 4 bases, J lost 5 bases, and 5 bases lay in between. The CDR3 extends over 10 amino acids. The CDR3 here is CSVVDTEAFF. In DNA, the CDR3 is TGCAGCGTTGTCGATACTGAAGCTTTCTTT.

This clonotype was observed many times. The chain carries TRBV11-2 and TRBJ1-5; possible D gene TRBD1, 5 bases. The V end lost 3 bases, the J end lost 0 bases, and 9 bases lay between the germline ends. Per germline, CDR1 SGHAT and CDR2 FQNNGV. This CDR3 region has 15 residues. The CDR3 is CASSLDIYSNQPQHF. The CDR3 region has the DNA TGTGCCAGCAGCTTGGACATCTATAGCAATCAGCCCCAGCATTTT.

There are many counts of this clonotype. The chain employs TRBV20-1 and TRBJ2-7, with 10 bases that match TRBD2. The CDR3 runs to 14 residues. Trimming took 6 bases from V and 2 from J; bases not matched to a gene: 7. CDR1 is DFQATT, CDR2 SNEGSKA, per germline (reference sequence). The CDR3 spells CSASPSGRAYEQYF. CDR3 sequence (DNA): TGCAGTGCATCGCCTAGCGGGAGAGCCTACGAGCAGTACTTC.

V usage is TRBV20-1 and J usage is TRBJ1-1; TRBD1 agrees at 11 bases. After removal of 3 bases from V and 9 bases from J, the junction contained 6 bases not matched to a gene. This CDR3 region has 13 residues. In germline, CDR1 is DFQATT, CDR2 SNEGSKA (reference sequence). The CDR3 reads CSASRRDRGKAFF. Written as DNA, the CDR3 is TGCAGTGCTAGTCGGCGGGACAGGGGGAAAGCTTTCTTT.